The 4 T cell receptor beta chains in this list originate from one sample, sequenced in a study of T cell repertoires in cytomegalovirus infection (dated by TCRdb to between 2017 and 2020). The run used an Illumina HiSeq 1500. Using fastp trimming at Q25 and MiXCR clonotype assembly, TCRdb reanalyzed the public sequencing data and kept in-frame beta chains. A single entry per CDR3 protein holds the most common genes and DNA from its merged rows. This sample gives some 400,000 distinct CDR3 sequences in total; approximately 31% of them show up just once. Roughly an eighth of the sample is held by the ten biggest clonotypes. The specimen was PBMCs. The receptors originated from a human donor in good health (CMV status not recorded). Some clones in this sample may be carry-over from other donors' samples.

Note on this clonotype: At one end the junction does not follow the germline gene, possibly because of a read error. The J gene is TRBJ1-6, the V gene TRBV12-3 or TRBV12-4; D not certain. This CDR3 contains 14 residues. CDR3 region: CDSSLSSGRSPLHF. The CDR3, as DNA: TGTGACAGCAGTTTAAGCTCAGGACGGTCACCCCTCCACTTT.

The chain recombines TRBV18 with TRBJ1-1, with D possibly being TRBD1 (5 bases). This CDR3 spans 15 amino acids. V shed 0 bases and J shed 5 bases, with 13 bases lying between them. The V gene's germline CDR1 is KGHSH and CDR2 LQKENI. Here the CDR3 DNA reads TGTGCCAGCTCACCACCGAAGGGGAGAGGGACTGAAGCTTTCTTT. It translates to CASSPPKGRGTEAFF. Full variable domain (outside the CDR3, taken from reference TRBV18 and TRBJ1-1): NAGVMQNPRHLVRRRGQEARLRCSPMKGHSHVYWYRQLPEEGLKFMVYLQKENIIDESGMPKERFSAEFPKEGPSILRIQQVVRGDSAAYFCASSPPKGRGTEAFFGQGTRLTVV.

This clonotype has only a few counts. For the CDR3, the DNA is TGCAGTGCTAGTCGGGGAGGGATTGGGACTGAAGCTTTCTTT. It yields the protein CSASRGGIGTEAFF. The genes are TRBV20-1 and TRBJ1-1; D unresolved. The CDR3 contains 14 residues. CDR1 and CDR2 (germline): DFQATT, SNEGSKA (reference sequence). Trimming pared 3 bases from V and 5 bases from J, leaving 16 bases between.

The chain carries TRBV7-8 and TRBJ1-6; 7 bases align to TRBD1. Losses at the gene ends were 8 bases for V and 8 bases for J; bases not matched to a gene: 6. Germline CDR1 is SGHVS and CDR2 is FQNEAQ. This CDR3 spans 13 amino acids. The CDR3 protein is CASGDSHHSPLHF. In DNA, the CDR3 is TGTGCCAGCGGGGACAGCCACCATTCACCCCTCCACTTT.